Only a few counts were recorded for the clone carrying this TCR beta chain. Its specificity is not known. The CDR3 is 12 residues long. V lost 2 bases and J 4 bases, leaving 5 bases between the germline ends. The germline V gene encodes CDR1 ENHRY and CDR2 SYGVKD. The data stem from a study of T cell repertoires in cytomegalovirus infection. Study-level background: It was recently identified HLA-C-restricted and well-studied HLA-B-restricted CMV epitopes that the study used. It was the public TCR beta signatures that indicated both CMV infection and matching HLA type.

TCRdb independently ran MiXCR on the reads; one entry per CDR3 protein. Of roughly 860,000 distinct CDR3 sequences listed, over 25% were seen once; the top ten hold 9.5% to 15%. Study outcomes and limitations: Summed frequency of public TCR beta families distinguished CMV carriers with the relevant HLA. CMV-specific HLA-C-restricted TCR beta clonotypes dominated the ex vivo response.

The receptor comes from a human donor in good health (CMV status not recorded). Some clones in this sample may be carry-over from other donors' samples. The chain uses TRBV10-3 and TRBJ1-2; no definite D call. The sample was cultured CD8+ T cells from PBMCs, taken from culture after CMV antigen stimulation. The CDR3 DNA follows: TGTGCCATCAGTGAGATTGTCTATGGCTACACCTTC. Residues: CAISEIVYGYTF.